The sequence of this TCR beta chain was determined in a study of cytomegalovirus exposure and HLA in healthy donors. Findings and limits, study-wide: The authors judged a highly shared variant cluster likely a sequencing artifact.

CDR1 and CDR2 from the germline V gene are SGHRS and YFSETQ. The V end was cut by 0 bases, the J end by 9 bases, with 13 bases between. The CDR3 spans 14 residues. In regard to this clone: The antigen remains unidentified.

Use of 60 Vbeta and 13 Jbeta primers characterized the PCR. This table comes from immunoSEQ multiplex PCR, and its TCRdb copy is limited to in-frame clones, with some not included. The sample contains approximately 110,000 clones, roughly 83% of which appear only once. Specimen: PBMCs. This clonotype was sampled from a woman aged 18-29 years in good health and CMV-seropositive. V and J are TRBV5-1 and TRBJ2-1, with D unclear. The CDR3 DNA follows: TGCGCCAGCAGCTTGGTGCTTGGTACTCGTGAGCAGTTCTTC. It is translated as CASSLVLGTREQFF. The whole variable domain, filled in from reference TRBV5-1 and TRBJ2-1, reads KAGVTQTPRYLIKTRGQQVTLSCSPISGHRSVSWYQQTPGQGLQFLFEYFSETQRNKGNFPGRFSGRQFSNSRSEMNVSTLELGDSALYLCASSLVLGTREQFFGPGTRLTVL.